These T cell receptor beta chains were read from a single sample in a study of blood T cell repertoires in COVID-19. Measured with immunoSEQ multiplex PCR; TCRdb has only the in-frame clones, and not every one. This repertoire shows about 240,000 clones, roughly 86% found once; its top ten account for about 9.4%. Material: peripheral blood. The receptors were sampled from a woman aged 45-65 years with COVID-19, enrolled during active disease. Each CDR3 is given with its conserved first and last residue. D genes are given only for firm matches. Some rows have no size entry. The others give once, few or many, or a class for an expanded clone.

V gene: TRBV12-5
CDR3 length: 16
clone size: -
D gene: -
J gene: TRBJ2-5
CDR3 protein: CASGLANREYPETQYF
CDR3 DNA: TGTGCTAGTGGTTTGGCCAACCGGGAGTACCCGGAGACCCAGTACTTC

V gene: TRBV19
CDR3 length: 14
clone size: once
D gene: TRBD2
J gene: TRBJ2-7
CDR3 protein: CASSMSGGSYEQYF
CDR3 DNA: TGTGCCAGTAGTATGAGCGGGGGGTCCTACGAGCAGTACTTC

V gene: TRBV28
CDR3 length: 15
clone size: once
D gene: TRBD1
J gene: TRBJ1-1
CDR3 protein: CASSFPGQGMTEAFF
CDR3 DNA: TGTGCCAGCAGTTTCCCCGGACAGGGGATGACTGAAGCTTTCTTT

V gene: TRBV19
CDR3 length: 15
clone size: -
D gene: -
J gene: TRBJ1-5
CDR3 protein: CASSITGSSNQPQHF
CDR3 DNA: TGTGCCAGTAGTATTACAGGATCAAGCAATCAGCCCCAGCATTTT

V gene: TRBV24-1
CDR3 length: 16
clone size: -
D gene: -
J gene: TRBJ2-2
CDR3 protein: CATSRPRGSGTGELFF
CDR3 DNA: TGTGCCACCAGTCGCCCTAGGGGGTCGGGCACCGGGGAGCTGTTTTTT

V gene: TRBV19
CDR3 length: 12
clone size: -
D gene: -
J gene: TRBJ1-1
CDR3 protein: CASSIGAAEAFF
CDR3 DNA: TGTGCCAGTAGTATAGGGGCAGCTGAAGCTTTCTTT

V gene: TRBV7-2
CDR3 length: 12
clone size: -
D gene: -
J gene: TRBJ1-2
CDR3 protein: CASSLSGYGYTF
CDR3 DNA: TGTGCCAGCAGCTTATCGGGGTACGGCTACACCTTC

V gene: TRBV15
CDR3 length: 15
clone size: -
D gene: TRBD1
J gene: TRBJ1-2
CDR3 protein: CATSRLQGAFYGYTF
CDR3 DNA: TGTGCCACCAGCAGACTACAGGGGGCTTTCTATGGCTACACCTTC

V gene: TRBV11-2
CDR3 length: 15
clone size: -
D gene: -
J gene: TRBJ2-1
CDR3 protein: CASSAWGGARNEQFF
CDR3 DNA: TGTGCCAGCAGCGCCTGGGGGGGGGCCAGGAATGAGCAGTTCTTC

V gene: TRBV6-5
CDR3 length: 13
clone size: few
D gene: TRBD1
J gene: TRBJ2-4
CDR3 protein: CASRHGTGNIQYF
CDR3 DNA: TGTGCCAGCAGGCATGGGACAGGGAACATTCAGTACTTC

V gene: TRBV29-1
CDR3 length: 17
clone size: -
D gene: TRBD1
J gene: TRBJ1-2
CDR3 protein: CSVEALGSGQVTSGYTF
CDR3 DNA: TGCAGCGTTGAAGCTTTAGGATCGGGACAGGTAACTTCGGGCTACACCTTC

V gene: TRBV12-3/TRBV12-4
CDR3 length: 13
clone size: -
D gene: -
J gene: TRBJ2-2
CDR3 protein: CASSPGFGGELFF
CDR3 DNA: TGTGCCAGCAGTCCAGGATTTGGCGGGGAGCTGTTTTTT

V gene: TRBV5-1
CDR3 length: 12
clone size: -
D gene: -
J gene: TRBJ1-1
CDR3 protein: CASSSFNTEAFF
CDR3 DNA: TGCGCCAGCAGCTCATTCAACACTGAAGCTTTCTTT

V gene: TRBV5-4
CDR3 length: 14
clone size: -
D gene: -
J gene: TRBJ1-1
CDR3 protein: CASSLSWGDTEAFF
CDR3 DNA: TGTGCCAGCAGCTTGTCATGGGGGGATACTGAAGCTTTCTTT

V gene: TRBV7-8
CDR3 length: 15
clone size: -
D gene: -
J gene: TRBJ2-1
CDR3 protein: CASSLLPVSYNEQFF
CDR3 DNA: TGTGCCAGCAGTCTCCTCCCGGTCTCCTACAATGAGCAGTTCTTC

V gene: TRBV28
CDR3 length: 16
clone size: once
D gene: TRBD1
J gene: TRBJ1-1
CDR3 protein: CASSYGQGANNTEAFF
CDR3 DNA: TGTGCCAGCAGTTACGGACAGGGGGCGAATAACACTGAAGCTTTCTTT

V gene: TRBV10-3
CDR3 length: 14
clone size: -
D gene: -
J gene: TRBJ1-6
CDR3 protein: CAIAPQGGIQPLHF
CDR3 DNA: TGTGCCATCGCACCACAGGGCGGAATTCAACCCCTCCACTTT

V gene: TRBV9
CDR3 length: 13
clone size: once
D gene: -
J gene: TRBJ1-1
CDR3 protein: CASSFSGNTEAFF
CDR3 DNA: TGTGCCAGCAGTTTTTCGGGGAACACTGAAGCTTTCTTT

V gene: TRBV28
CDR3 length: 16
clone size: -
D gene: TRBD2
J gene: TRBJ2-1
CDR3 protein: CASSGQIAGGPKEQFF
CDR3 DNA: TGTGCCAGCAGCGGTCAAATAGCGGGGGGGCCCAAGGAGCAGTTCTTC

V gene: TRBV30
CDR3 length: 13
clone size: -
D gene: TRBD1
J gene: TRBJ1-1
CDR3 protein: CALTGYKNTEAFF
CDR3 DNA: TGTGCCTTGACAGGGTACAAAAACACTGAAGCTTTCTTT

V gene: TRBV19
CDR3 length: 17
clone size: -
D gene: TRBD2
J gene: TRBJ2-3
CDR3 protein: CASSISLLAGGRDTQYF
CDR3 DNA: TGTGCCAGTAGTATTTCCCTTCTGGCGGGGGGCCGCGATACGCAGTATTTT

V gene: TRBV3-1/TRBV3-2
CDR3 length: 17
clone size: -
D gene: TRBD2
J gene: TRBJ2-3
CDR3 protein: CATKGAGGPDSTDTQYF
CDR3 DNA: TGTGCCACGAAGGGAGCGGGGGGTCCTGACAGCACAGATACGCAGTATTTT

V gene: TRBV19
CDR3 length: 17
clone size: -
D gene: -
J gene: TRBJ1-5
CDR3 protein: CASMGGAGAISNQPQHF
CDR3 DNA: TGTGCCAGTATGGGGGGGGCAGGGGCCATTAGCAATCAGCCCCAGCATTTT

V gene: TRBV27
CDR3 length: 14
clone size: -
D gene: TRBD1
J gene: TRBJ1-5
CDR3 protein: CASSSDRGRQPQHF
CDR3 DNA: TGTGCCAGCAGTTCGGACAGGGGGCGACAGCCCCAGCATTTT

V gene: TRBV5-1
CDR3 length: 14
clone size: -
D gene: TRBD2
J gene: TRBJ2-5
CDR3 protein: CASSFWSGGETQYF
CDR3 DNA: TGCGCCAGCAGCTTTTGGTCGGGGGGAGAGACCCAGTACTTC

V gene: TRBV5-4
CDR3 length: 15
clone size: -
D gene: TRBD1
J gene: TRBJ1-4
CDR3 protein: CASSLLTGGDEKLFF
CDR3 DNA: TGTGCCAGCAGCTTGCTGACAGGGGGAGACGAAAAACTGTTTTTT

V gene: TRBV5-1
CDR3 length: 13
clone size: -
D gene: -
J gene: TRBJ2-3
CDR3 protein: CASSTGFTDTQYF
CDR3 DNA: TGCGCCAGCAGCACAGGTTTCACAGATACGCAGTATTTT

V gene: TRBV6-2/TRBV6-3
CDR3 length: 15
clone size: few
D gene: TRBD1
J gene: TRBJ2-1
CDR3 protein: CASSYPRRTGNEQFF
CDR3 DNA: TGTGCCAGCAGTTACCCCCGGCGGACAGGGAATGAGCAGTTCTTC

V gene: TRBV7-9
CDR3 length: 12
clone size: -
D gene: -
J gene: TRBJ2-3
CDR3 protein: CASDAGPDTQYF
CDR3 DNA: TGTGCCAGCGACGCGGGGCCAGATACGCAGTATTTT

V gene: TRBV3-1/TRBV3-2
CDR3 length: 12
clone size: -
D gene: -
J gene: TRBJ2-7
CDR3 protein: CASSQAAYEQYF
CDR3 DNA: TGTGCCAGCAGCCAAGCAGCCTACGAGCAGTACTTC

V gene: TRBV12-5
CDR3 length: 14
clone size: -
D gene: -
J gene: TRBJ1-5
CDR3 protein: CASGSDGLNQPQHF
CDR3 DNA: TGTGCTAGTGGTTCCGACGGACTCAATCAGCCCCAGCATTTT

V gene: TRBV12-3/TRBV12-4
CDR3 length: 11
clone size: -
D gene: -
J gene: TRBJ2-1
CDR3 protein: CASSRGHEQFF
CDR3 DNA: TGTGCCAGCAGTCGTGGCCATGAGCAGTTCTTC